These 25 T cell receptor beta chains originate from one sample sequenced in a study of Ad26.COV2.S vaccination and SARS-CoV-2 variants. Treatment in this sample: about 20 received Ad26.COV2.S at low or high dose, single or two shots; a few received placebo; per-sample allocation not given. Day 63 after the first vaccine or placebo injection was the time point for sampling. Method: immunoSEQ multiplex PCR; TCRdb's copy keeps in-frame clones and lacks some. The sample carries a few hundred thousand clones, roughly 90% recorded once. The input for sequencing was peripheral blood, taken in a trial of Ad26.COV2.S vaccine versus placebo. Receptors were obtained from a person aged 18 to 59 who received the Ad26.COV2.S COVID-19 vaccine or a placebo.

The CDR3 DNA follows: TGTGCCAGCAGACCAGGGGGCGGTAGTTCACCCCTCCACTTT. Translating it yields CASRPGGGSSPLHF. The chain carries TRBV3-1 (or the pseudogene TRBV3-2) and TRBJ1-6, with 8 bases that match TRBD1. Germline CDR1 LGHDT, CDR2 YNNKEL (reference sequence). The trim removed 6 bases at V and 9 bases at J, leaving 7 bases unmatched. The CDR3 spans 14 residues.

The V gene is TRBV28, the J gene TRBJ1-2; D gene unclear. The V and J ends lost 5 bases and 11 bases respectively, with 18 bases between them. The CDR3 is made up of 13 amino acids. The germline CDR1 and CDR2 sequences are MDHEN and SYDVKM. The CDR3 loop is CASSPPGFSWYTF. The CDR3 nucleotides are TGTGCCAGCAGTCCCCCGGGTTTCTCTTGGTACACCTTC.

The rearrangement joins TRBV10-2 to TRBJ1-2, with D unresolved. Trimming shortened V by 3 bases and J by 2 bases, and 19 bases separated the two germline ends. The V gene's germline CDR1 is WSHSY and CDR2 SAAADI. The CDR3 consists of 17 residues. As DNA, the CDR3 is TGCGCCAGCAGTGACGACGGAAAACCTTTCTTAAACTATGGCTACACCTTC. This encodes CASSDDGKPFLNYGYTF.

The chain couples TRBV13 to TRBJ1-4, with D possibly TRBD1 on 5 matching bases. Germline-derived CDR1 and CDR2 are PRHDT and FYEKMQ (reference sequence). The V end lost 3 bases, the J end lost 4 bases, and 12 bases lay between the germline ends. The CDR3 is 15 amino acids. This CDR3 is CASSFWGTYNEKLFF. The DNA for the CDR3 is TGTGCCAGCAGCTTTTGGGGGACCTATAATGAAAAACTGTTTTTT.

This clone was counted a single time. This sequence joins TRBV9 and TRBJ1-6, with D possibly TRBD1 on 5 matching bases. Between the trimmed V and J ends, which lost 0 bases and 7 bases, there was a span of 11 bases. CDR1 and CDR2 (germline): SGDLS, YYNGEE. This CDR3 is 15 amino acids long. In DNA form, the CDR3 reads TGTGCCAGCAGCGTAGGTGGGGCCCGAAATTCACCCCTCCACTTT. It codes for CASSVGGARNSPLHF.

The table lists this clone with a count of one. This chain connects TRBV7-2 to TRBJ2-2; D might be TRBD1 (5 bases). In germline, CDR1 is SGHTA, CDR2 FQGNSA. The CDR3 is made up of 15 amino acids. Trimming removed 0 bases from V and 4 bases from J, with 9 bases in between. The CDR3 sequence: CASSLARVGTGELFF. CDR3 coding DNA: TGTGCCAGCAGCTTAGCCAGGGTCGGCACCGGGGAGCTGTTTTTT.

This chain uses TRBV6-5 with TRBJ1-1, with unresolved D. V gave up 6 bases and J gave up 5 bases, with 13 bases separating them. This CDR3 is 13 amino acids long. Germline V CDR1 and CDR2: MNHEY, SVGAGI. CDR3 residues: CASSGPRGTEAFF. CDR3 DNA: TGTGCCAGCAGCGGCCCCCGAGGGACTGAAGCTTTCTTT.

The rearrangement links TRBV30 to TRBJ2-1; D remains unclear. The germline V gene has CDR1 GTSNPN and CDR2 SVGIG (reference sequence). This CDR3 region has 14 residues. V was trimmed by 4 bases and J by 2 bases, leaving 12 bases between them. The DNA of the CDR3 is TGTGCCTGGACCACACCGTGGGCCTACAATGAGCAGTTCTTC. It codes for CAWTTPWAYNEQFF.

The V and J genes are TRBV6-2 or TRBV6-3 and TRBJ2-7, with D perhaps matching TRBD2 (6 bases). CDR1 and CDR2 from the germline V gene are MNHEY and SVGEGT. Deletions cut 6 bases from V and 2 bases from J, with 11 bases between. This CDR3 region has 13 residues. The CDR3 DNA is TGTGCCAGCAGCCCGCGGGGAACCTACGAGCAGTACTTC. It translates to CASSPRGTYEQYF.

For the CDR3, the DNA is TGTGCCAGCAGCAAGGCCCAGGGACAGCTTAATTCACCCCTCCACTTT. It specifies CASSKAQGQLNSPLHF. This chain connects TRBV21-1 to TRBJ1-6; the D call TRBD1 from the table was never checked on the DNA. TRBV21-1 is flagged as a pseudogene. This CDR3 contains 16 residues.

The CDR3 loop is CASSFSGGFGDTQYF. The CDR3 bases are TGTGCCAGCAGCTTCAGCGGGGGGTTTGGAGATACGCAGTATTTT. The chain recombines TRBV5-6 with TRBJ2-3; the match to TRBD2 covers 9 bases. Germline CDR1 reads SGHDT; CDR2 reads YYEEEE. Trimming took 2 bases from V and 5 from J; bases not matched to a gene: 6. The CDR3 loop spans 15 amino acids.

The V call is TRBV5-1, the J call TRBJ2-7; 8 bases fit TRBD1. CDR1 SGHRS and CDR2 YFSETQ come from the germline V gene. The CDR3 covers 16 residues. J was trimmed by 1 base and V by 4 bases; bases with no gene match: 10. The CDR3 reads CASSTRQGTPSYEQYF. The CDR3 DNA follows: TGCGCCAGCAGCACACGACAGGGGACCCCTTCCTACGAGCAGTACTTC.

J is TRBJ2-7 and V is TRBV6-2 or TRBV6-3, with 7 bases matching TRBD2. The V gene end was trimmed by 6 bases and the J gene end by 0 bases; junction bases not matched to a gene: 11. Germline lookup yields CDR1 MNHEY and CDR2 SVGEGT. This CDR3 is 16 amino acids long. The CDR3 sequence is CASSPPPGGISYEQYF. The CDR3 DNA follows: TGTGCCAGCAGCCCCCCCCCGGGGGGTATCTCCTACGAGCAGTACTTC.

The CDR3: CASSRLIYSGANVLTF. CDR3 nucleotide sequence: TGTGCCAGCAGCCGACTCATTTACTCTGGGGCCAACGTCCTGACTTTC. The chain recombines TRBV6-2 or TRBV6-3 with TRBJ2-6, with no clear D. Trimming removed 6 bases at V and 0 bases at J, with 12 bases between. Germline V CDR1 and CDR2: MNHEY, SVGEGT. The CDR3 loop spans 16 amino acids.

The chain uses TRBV4-2 and TRBJ1-3; D gene unclear. V lost 1 base to trimming and J lost 0 bases, with 10 bases between them. The length of the CDR3 is 16 residues. Germline V gene data show CDR1 as LGHNA and CDR2 as YNFKEQ. The CDR3 DNA is TGTGCCAGCAGCCAAGGGACGGGGAGCTCTGGAAACACCATATATTTT. This codes for CASSQGTGSSGNTIYF.

The V and J genes are TRBV9 and TRBJ1-1, with unresolved D. V was clipped by 0 bases and J by 6 bases, with 12 bases between them. This CDR3 has 14 amino acids. Germline V CDR1 and CDR2: SGDLS, YYNGEE. The CDR3: CASSVGFAGAEAFF. The CDR3 DNA is TGTGCCAGCAGCGTAGGTTTCGCTGGTGCTGAAGCTTTCTTT. The entire variable domain, with the rest obtained from reference TRBV9 and TRBJ1-1, is as follows: DSGVTQTPKHLITATGQRVTLRCSPRSGDLSVYWYQQSLDQGLQFLIQYYNGEERAKGNILERFSAQQFPDLHSELNLSSLELGDSALYFCASSVGFAGAEAFFGQGTRLTVV.

The chain combines TRBV18 with TRBJ2-7; tentatively, D is TRBD1 (5 bases). Per germline, CDR1 KGHSH and CDR2 LQKENI. The V and J ends lost 2 bases and 2 bases respectively, with 13 bases between them. The CDR3 covers 15 residues. CDR3 DNA sequence: TGTGCCAGCTCACCATGGCAGGGTGAACCCTACGAGCAGTACTTC. Protein product: CASSPWQGEPYEQYF.

The DNA of the CDR3 is TGTGCCACCAGCAGCCGGGACACCATGTACCAAGAGACCCAGTACTTC. It translates to CATSSRDTMYQETQYF. The chain joins TRBV15 to TRBJ2-5, with D perhaps matching TRBD1 (6 bases). Germline assignment: CDR1 LNHNV and CDR2 YYDKDF (reference sequence). The CDR3 is 16 amino acids. Trimming shortened V by 3 bases and J by 0 bases, and 14 bases separated the two germline ends.

The V call is TRBV2, the J call TRBJ1-2; D possibly corresponds to TRBD1 (6 bases). There are 13 residues in the CDR3. V was shortened by 5 bases and J by 10 bases, with 17 bases between the two germline ends. Germline CDR1 reads SNHLY; CDR2 reads FYNNEI. The CDR3 region is CASSSGTRRIYTF. The CDR3 nucleotides are TGTGCCAGCAGTAGTGGGACACGACGGATCTACACCTTC.

This clone has just one count. V usage is TRBV7-9 and J usage is TRBJ2-3; 8 nucleotides match TRBD1. Germline V gives CDR1 SEHNR, CDR2 FQNEAQ (reference sequence). V lost 3 bases to trimming and J lost 4 bases; unmatched junction nucleotides: 3. This CDR3 is 14 amino acids long. This CDR3 is CASSLGQAPDTQYF. DNA of the CDR3: TGTGCCAGCAGCTTGGGACAGGCCCCAGATACGCAGTATTTT. Full variable domain (rest looked up from reference TRBV7-9 and TRBJ2-3): DTGVSQNPRHKITKRGQNVTFRCDPISEHNRLYWYRQTLGQGPEFLTYFQNEAQLEKSRLLSDRFSAERPKGSFSTLEIQRTEQGDSAMYLCASSLGQAPDTQYFGPGTRLTVL.

The chain uses TRBV9 and TRBJ2-1, with D perhaps matching TRBD2 (6 bases). Looked up from germline, CDR1 is SGDLS and CDR2 is YYNGEE. The CDR3 extends over 14 amino acids. V lost 2 bases, J lost 4 bases, and 10 bases lay in between. The CDR3 sequence: CASSVEGAYNEQFF. DNA for the CDR3: TGTGCCAGCAGCGTGGAGGGCGCTTACAATGAGCAGTTCTTC.

The V gene is TRBV2, the J gene TRBJ1-4, with 10 bases fitting TRBD1. The V gene end was trimmed by 7 bases and the J gene end by 4 bases; junction bases not matched to a gene: 3. The V gene's germline CDR1 is SNHLY and CDR2 FYNNEI. The CDR3 extends over 14 amino acids. The CDR3 protein is CASKGQGNNEKLFF. As DNA, the CDR3 is TGTGCCAGCAAGGGACAGGGGAATAATGAAAAACTGTTTTTT. The full variable domain, in which reference TRBV2 and TRBJ1-4 provide the parts outside the CDR3, is EPEVTQTPSHQVTQMGQEVILRCVPISNHLYFYWYRQILGQKVEFLVSFYNNEISEKSEIFDDQFSVERPDGSNFTLKIRSTKLEDSAMYFCASKGQGNNEKLFFGSGTQLSVL.

V usage is TRBV5-4 and J usage is TRBJ2-7; 9 bases map to TRBD1. The CDR3 runs 15 residues. The V gene end was trimmed by 3 bases and the J gene end by 6 bases; junction bases not matched to a gene: 10. Germline loops: CDR1 SGHNT, CDR2 YYREEE (reference sequence). CDR3 amino acids: CASSSPGTGLGEQYF. CDR3 DNA: TGTGCCAGCAGCTCCCCCGGGACAGGGCTTGGCGAGCAGTACTTC.

The chain joins TRBV18 to TRBJ2-7; TRBD1 agrees at 12 bases. CDR3 length: 15 amino acids. The V segment lost 5 bases and the J segment 4 bases; nucleotides outside the gene matches: 6. CDR1 is KGHSH, CDR2 LQKENI, per germline. This CDR3 is CASSSGTGGAYEQYF. In DNA, the CDR3 is TGTGCCAGCTCATCCGGGACAGGGGGCGCGTACGAGCAGTACTTC.

The chain combines TRBV5-4 with TRBJ2-1, with a possible D match to TRBD2 (6 bases). The CDR3 sequence is 11 residues long. CDR1 SGHNT and CDR2 YYREEE come from the germline V gene (reference sequence). Trimming left V 2 bases short and J 10 bases short, with 7 bases between. CDR3 protein: CASSFGGEQFF. The CDR3, as DNA: TGTGCCAGCAGCTTCGGAGGGGAGCAGTTCTTC.